Listed below are T cell receptor beta chains from one sample, sequenced in a study of T cell responses to AZD1222 COVID-19 vaccine. The repertoire was sequenced with immunoSEQ multiplex PCR; TCRdb's copy has only in-frame clones and lacks some. The repertoire holds some 140,000 clones, with around 90% as singletons. Material: peripheral blood, obtained on day 0 of AZD1222 vaccination. The receptors were sampled from an adult in good health. Each CDR3 is given with its conserved first and last residue. The D gene is left open where the match is weak. Not every row has a clone size; where given, it reads once, few, many or a size class.

abundance	v_gene	d_gene	j_gene	CDR3aa	CDR3nt
.	TRBV6-5	TRBD1	TRBJ1-1	CASSTTGTGALKAFF	TGTGCCAGCAGTACCACCGGGACAGGGGCTTTGAAAGCTTTCTTT
.	TRBV27	TRBD2	TRBJ2-2	CASSALAGVGELFF	TGTGCCAGCAGCGCTCTAGCGGGAGTCGGGGAGCTGTTTTTT
.	TRBV11-1	.	TRBJ1-6	CASSLIGRDSPLHF	TGTGCCAGCAGCTTAATCGGGAGGGACTCACCCCTCCACTTT
.	TRBV5-1	.	TRBJ2-7	CASRLDSSSYEQYF	TGCGCCAGCAGGCTGGACTCCAGCTCCTACGAGCAGTACTTC
.	TRBV5-1	.	TRBJ2-5	CASTYRVEETQYF	TGCGCCAGCACCTACAGAGTAGAAGAGACCCAGTACTTC
.	TRBV28	TRBD1	TRBJ1-5	CASSVPGTGPWFPQHF	TGTGCCAGCAGTGTTCCCGGGACAGGACCATGGTTTCCCCAGCATTTT
.	TRBV5-1	TRBD2	TRBJ2-7	CASSLRREDYEQYF	TGCGCCAGCAGCTTACGGCGGGAGGACTACGAGCAGTACTTC
.	TRBV27	.	TRBJ2-7	CASSLSRHQSYEQYF	TGTGCCAGCAGTTTATCCCGGCACCAATCCTACGAGCAGTACTTC
few	TRBV25-1	.	TRBJ1-1	CASSRTEGTEAFF	TGTGCCAGCAGTCGCACGGAGGGCACTGAAGCTTTCTTT
.	TRBV7-9	.	TRBJ1-2	CASSLGDAGRYGYTF	TGTGCCAGCAGCTTAGGGGACGCAGGGCGGTATGGCTACACCTTC
.	TRBV4-1	TRBD2	TRBJ2-1	CASSQAASGRADNEQFF	TGCGCCAGCAGCCAAGCGGCTAGCGGGAGGGCGGATAATGAGCAGTTCTTC
.	TRBV11-2	.	TRBJ2-1	CASSPVSTIYYNEQFF	TGTGCCAGCAGCCCCGTAAGCACTATATACTACAATGAGCAGTTCTTC
.	TRBV28	TRBD1	TRBJ1-1	CASSSPGQASLYAFF	TGTGCCAGCAGTTCACCGGGACAGGCGAGCTTGTATGCTTTCTTT
.	TRBV4-2	TRBD2	TRBJ2-7	CASSQESLAGGFYEQYF	TGTGCCAGCAGCCAAGAGTCTCTAGCGGGAGGGTTCTACGAGCAGTACTTC
.	TRBV3-1/TRBV3-2	.	TRBJ1-1	CASSQGASTEAFF	TGTGCCAGCAGCCAGGGGGCTAGCACTGAAGCTTTCTTT
.	TRBV7-3	.	TRBJ2-1	CASSLAPKGEQFF	TGTGCCAGCAGCCTGGCCCCCAAAGGGGAGCAGTTCTTC
.	TRBV2	.	TRBJ1-3	CASSEQEPLNTIYF	TGTGCCAGCAGTGAACAGGAACCATTAAACACCATATATTTT
.	TRBV6-5	.	TRBJ1-2	CASGTPFRGYTF	TGTGCCAGTGGAACTCCTTTTAGGGGCTACACCTTC
.	TRBV6-5	TRBD1	TRBJ2-7	CASRSDRGRDYEQYF	TGTGCCAGCAGATCCGACAGGGGGCGAGATTACGAGCAGTACTTC
.	TRBV5-1	TRBD2	TRBJ2-7	CASSSKLAGNEQYF	TGCGCCAGCAGCTCCAAACTAGCGGGAAACGAGCAGTACTTC
.	TRBV30	.	TRBJ1-1	CAWRNTGNTEAFF	TGTGCCTGGAGGAATACAGGGAACACTGAAGCTTTCTTT
.	TRBV4-1	.	TRBJ1-4	CASSQDMVGLGAYNEKLFF	TGCGCCAGCAGCCAAGATATGGTGGGTTTGGGAGCGTATAATGAAAAACTGTTTTTT
.	TRBV6-5	.	TRBJ2-1	CASTQGFNEQFF	TGTGCCAGCACACAGGGATTCAATGAGCAGTTCTTC